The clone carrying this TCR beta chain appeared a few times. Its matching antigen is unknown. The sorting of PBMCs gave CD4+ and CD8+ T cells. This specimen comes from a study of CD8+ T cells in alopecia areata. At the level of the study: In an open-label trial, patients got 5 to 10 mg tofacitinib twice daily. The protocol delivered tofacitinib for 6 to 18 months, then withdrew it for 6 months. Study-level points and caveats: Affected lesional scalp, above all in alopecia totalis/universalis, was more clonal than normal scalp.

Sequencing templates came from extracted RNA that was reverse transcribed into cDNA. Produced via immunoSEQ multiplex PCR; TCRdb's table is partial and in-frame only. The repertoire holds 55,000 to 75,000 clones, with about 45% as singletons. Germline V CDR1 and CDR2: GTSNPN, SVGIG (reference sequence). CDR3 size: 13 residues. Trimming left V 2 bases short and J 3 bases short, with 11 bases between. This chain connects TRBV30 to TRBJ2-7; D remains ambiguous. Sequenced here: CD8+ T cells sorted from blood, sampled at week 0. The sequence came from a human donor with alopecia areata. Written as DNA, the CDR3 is TGTGCCTGGAGTACGAACTGGAGCTACGAGCAGTACTTC. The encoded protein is CAWSTNWSYEQYF.